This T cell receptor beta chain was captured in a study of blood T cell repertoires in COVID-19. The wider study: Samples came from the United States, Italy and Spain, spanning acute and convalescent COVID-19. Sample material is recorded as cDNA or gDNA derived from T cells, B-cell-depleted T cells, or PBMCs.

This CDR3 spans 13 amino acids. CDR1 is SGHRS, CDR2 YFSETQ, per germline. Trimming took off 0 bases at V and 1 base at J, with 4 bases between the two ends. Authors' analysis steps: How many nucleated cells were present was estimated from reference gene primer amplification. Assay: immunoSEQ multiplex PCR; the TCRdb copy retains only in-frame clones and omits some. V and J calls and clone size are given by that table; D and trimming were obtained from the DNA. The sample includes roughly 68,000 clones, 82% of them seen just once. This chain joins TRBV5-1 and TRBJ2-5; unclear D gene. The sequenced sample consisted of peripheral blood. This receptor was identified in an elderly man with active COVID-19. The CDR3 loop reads CASSLASQETQYF. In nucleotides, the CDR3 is TGCGCCAGCAGCTTGGCCAGCCAAGAGACCCAGTACTTC.